This T cell receptor beta chain was sequenced in a study of cytomegalovirus exposure and HLA in healthy donors. The primer mix had 60 Vbeta and 13 Jbeta primers. Sequencing used immunoSEQ multiplex PCR; TCRdb keeps in-frame clones, though not all of them. The data contain about 130,000 clones, around 70% of them singletons. CDR1 MNHEY and CDR2 SVGAGI come from the germline V gene. This CDR3 has 15 residues. V lost 5 bases to trimming and J lost 5 bases; unmatched junction nucleotides: 4. The sequence was obtained from a male donor in good health and CMV-seronegative. The chain links TRBV6-5 to TRBJ2-2; 11 nucleotides align to TRBD1. The sequencing sample was made of PBMCs. The CDR3 region has the DNA TGTGCCAGCAGTCTGGACAGGGGGCCGACCGGGGAGCTGTTTTTT. Translated, it gives CASSLDRGPTGELFF.